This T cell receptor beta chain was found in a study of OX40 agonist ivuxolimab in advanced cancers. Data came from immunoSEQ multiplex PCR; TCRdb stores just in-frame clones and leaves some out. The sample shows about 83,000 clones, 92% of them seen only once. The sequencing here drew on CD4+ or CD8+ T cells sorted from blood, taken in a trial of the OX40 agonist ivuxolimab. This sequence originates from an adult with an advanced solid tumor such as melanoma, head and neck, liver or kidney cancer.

CDR3 protein: CASPWRDTSNQPQHF. CDR3 bases: TGTGCCAGCCCTTGGCGGGACACTAGCAATCAGCCCCAGCATTTT. V usage is TRBV2 and J usage is TRBJ1-5, with D perhaps TRBD1 (6 bases). Germline CDR1 and CDR2: SNHLY and FYNNEI. The CDR3 has 15 residues. Trimming left V 8 bases short and J 0 bases short, with 14 bases between.